The entry that follows covers one T cell receptor (beta chain) sequence. Its cognate antigen is unknown. In every case, the donor was a healthy Caucasian. The CDR3 loop spans 16 amino acids. Germline values: CDR1 SGHAT, CDR2 FQNNGV. Trimming removed 5 bases from V and 7 bases from J; junction bases left unmatched: 9. Carrying unique molecular identifiers, the cDNA also gained a universal primer site through template switching. TCRdb analysed the 5' RACE reads with MiXCR anew, one entry per CDR3 protein. The data contain about 240,000 distinct CDR3 sequences, roughly 12% of them seen just once; the ten biggest clones take up around 4%. The data derive from a study of identical twins. Whole-study findings and limits: Low generation probability was overrepresented in out-of-frame alpha sequences shared by twins.

In addition, the sample was reused for a study of yellow fever vaccine responses in identical twins. This second report adds: As reported, the vaccine T cell response of twins seemed partly convergent and partly personalized.

The chain has TRBV11-2 and TRBJ2-2, with TRBD2 matching 11 bases. This sequence was found in a woman aged 18-29 years in good health. Sequencing was done on a sample of memory (CD45RO+) T cells sorted from blood. The DNA for the CDR3 is TGTGCCAGCAGCCCCGTAGCGGGAGGGCCTGGCGGGGAGCTGTTTTTT. Protein: CASSPVAGGPGGELFF.